This T cell receptor beta chain is drawn from a study of human T cells and chemical hapten exposure. At the level of the study: Patients, predominantly female, presented with alopecia areata, totalis or universalis.

One entry per CDR3 protein, called by TCRdb with MiXCR from the RACE reads. Of 300,000 to 450,000 distinct CDR3 sequences listed, 4% to 6% are singletons. This clonotype was counted ten times or more. J lost 2 bases, V lost 6 bases, and 5 bases had no gene match. The germline V gene encodes CDR1 SQVTM and CDR2 ANQGSEA. The CDR3 consists of 13 residues. Documented time point: pre-sensitization, week 0. As to treatment: therapeutic diphenylcyclopropenone sensitization with weekly scalp DPC. The rearrangement links TRBV29-1 to TRBJ1-1, with 8 bases aligning to TRBD1. The receptor was derived from a woman in her fifties or sixties with alopecia areata. Some clones in this sample may be carry-over from other donors' samples. Source: whole blood, taken in connection with sensitization to the hapten diphenylcyclopropenone (DPC). The CDR3 region has the DNA TGCAGCGTCGGGACAGGCTTAAACACTGAAGCTTTCTTT. It is translated as CSVGTGLNTEAFF.